This is a list of T cell receptor beta chains from one sample in a study of vaccination effects on CD4 cells after COVID-19. Data came from immunoSEQ multiplex PCR; TCRdb stores just in-frame clones and leaves some out. In the table there are some 49,000 clones, around 70% of which are singletons. Their recognized antigens are unknown. The sample in question was CD4+ T cells from PBMCs cultured without peptide, obtained before COVID-19 vaccination. These receptors originate from a human donor who had a prior SARS-CoV-2 infection. Both conserved end residues are part of each CDR3. Fields, in order: V gene, D gene, clone size, J gene, CDR3 DNA, CDR3 protein. A D gene is named only where the DNA matches it firmly. For some rows the clone size is stated as once, few or many, or as a class when expanded; others skip it.

TRBV19	TRBD2	.	TRBJ2-1	TGTGCCAGTACCCGCCGAAGCGGGAGCTCCTACAATGAGCAGTTCTTC	CASTRRSGSSYNEQFF
TRBV2	.	few	TRBJ2-1	TGTGCCAGCACCACACCCGACTACTCCAATGAGCAGTTCTTC	CASTTPDYSNEQFF
TRBV18	.	.	TRBJ2-7	TGTGCCAGCTCACAGGACAGCTACGAGCAGTACTTC	CASSQDSYEQYF
TRBV7-6	.	few	TRBJ2-7	TGTGCCAGCAGCTTAGAACCCTTTGACCGTACCGAGCAGTACTTC	CASSLEPFDRTEQYF
TRBV7-3	.	.	TRBJ1-1	TGTGCCAGCAGCTCGGGGACCCGGGAGGCCAGTGAAGCTTTCTTT	CASSSGTREASEAFF
TRBV5-4	TRBD1	.	TRBJ2-7	TGTGCCAGCAGCTTGGGGACAGGGGAATCCTACGAGCAGTACTTC	CASSLGTGESYEQYF
TRBV28	.	.	TRBJ1-5	TGTGCCAGCAGTTTTTCGACCCGCGGCAATCAGCCCCAGCATTTT	CASSFSTRGNQPQHF
TRBV5-1	.	.	TRBJ2-2	TGCGCCAGCAGTTATCTCACGGCGAACACCGGGGAGCTGTTTTTT	CASSYLTANTGELFF
TRBV28	TRBD1	.	TRBJ1-1	TGTGCCAGCAGAAAACAGGGGGCGAACACTGAAGCTTTCTTT	CASRKQGANTEAFF
TRBV11-3	.	.	TRBJ2-7	TGTGCCAGCAGCCCCCTATCCCAGGGGGGGGGATACGAGCAGTACTTC	CASSPLSQGGGYEQYF
TRBV9	TRBD1	once	TRBJ2-7	TGTGCCAGCAGCCCGGGGACAGGGAGGACCTACGAGCAGTACTTC	CASSPGTGRTYEQYF
TRBV12-3/TRBV12-4	.	.	TRBJ1-2	TGTGCCAGCAGTCGACAGGTCACGCGGGGCTACACCTTC	CASSRQVTRGYTF
TRBV7-2	TRBD2	.	TRBJ2-1	TGTGCCAGCAGCCGCTGGGTAGCGGGGGTGAGATACAATGAGCAGTTCTTC	CASSRWVAGVRYNEQFF
TRBV23-1	.	.	TRBJ1-2	TGCGCCAGCAGTCAATCGTGGTACGGGGACTATGGCTACACCTTC	CASSQSWYGDYGYTF
TRBV6-2/TRBV6-3	TRBD2	.	TRBJ2-7	TGTGCCAGCAGTTCGGGACTAGCGGGAGAAAGGACCTACGAGCAGTACTTC	CASSSGLAGERTYEQYF
TRBV5-4	TRBD2	.	TRBJ2-5	TGTGCCAGCAGCTTAACTAGCGGAGGGCGGGGAGAGACCCAGTACTTC	CASSLTSGGRGETQYF